A selection of T cell receptor beta chains follows, all from one sample in a study of cytomegalovirus exposure and HLA in healthy donors. Sequencing used immunoSEQ multiplex PCR; TCRdb keeps in-frame clones, though not all of them. This table has about 130,000 clones, less than 80% appearing once. Source material: PBMCs. These receptors were taken from a middle-aged man in good health and CMV-seropositive. The CDR3 runs from the conserved cysteine through the conserved F or W. The order of the fields is clone size, V gene, J gene, D gene, CDR3 DNA, CDR3 protein. D genes are given only for firm matches. Clone size appears in some rows only: once, few, many, or a class for an expanded clone.

>NA|TRBV19|TRBJ1-2|NA
TGTGCCAGTAGTAGCCTCTGGACAGACGATGGCTACACCTTC
CASSSLWTDDGYTF
>NA|TRBV28|TRBJ1-2|NA
TGTGCCAGCAGTCCCCCTTTTAACCAGGGTTTCTACACCTTC
CASSPPFNQGFYTF
>once|TRBV6-1|TRBJ2-7|NA
TGTGCCAGCAGTGAATTTGGGGGGACCCGGCGACAGCAGTACTTC
CASSEFGGTRRQQYF
>NA|TRBV7-9|TRBJ2-1|TRBD2
TGTGCCAGCAGCTTCGGGACTAGCGGGGATGAGCAGTTCTTC
CASSFGTSGDEQFF
>NA|TRBV10-3|TRBJ1-1|NA
TGTGCCATCAGTGAAAAACAGGGAGGGAGTACTGAAGCTTTCTTT
CAISEKQGGSTEAFF
>NA|TRBV10-1|TRBJ2-1|TRBD2
TGCGCCAGCAGTGAGTCTTTTCGGGCTAGCGGGAGGGGCGATGAGCAGTTCTTC
CASSESFRASGRGDEQFF
>NA|TRBV5-4|TRBJ1-6|TRBD1
TGTGCCAGCAGCTTGGATACAGGGGAAAATTCACCCCTCCACTTT
CASSLDTGENSPLHF
>NA|TRBV4-1|TRBJ2-1|TRBD2
TGCGCCAGCAGCTACGGACTAGCGGGGTTCAATGAGCAGTTCTTC
CASSYGLAGFNEQFF
>NA|TRBV5-1|TRBJ2-1|TRBD2
TGCGCCAGCAGCTTGACGGGACTAGCGGCCTACAATGAGCAGTTCTTC
CASSLTGLAAYNEQFF
>NA|TRBV29-1|TRBJ1-1|TRBD1
TGCAGCGTAACCGGGACAGGGAACACTGAAGCTTTCTTT
CSVTGTGNTEAFF
>once|TRBV19|TRBJ1-1|NA
TGTGCCAGTTCATCCCTGCGGAGCACTGAAGCTTTCTTT
CASSSLRSTEAFF
>few|TRBV6-5|TRBJ2-5|NA
TGTGCCAGCAGTTACTCTATCCAAGAGACCCAGTACTTC
CASSYSIQETQYF
>NA|TRBV30|TRBJ2-5|TRBD1
TGTGCCTGGAGTGCAGGGGGCGAGACCCAGTACTTC
CAWSAGGETQYF
>NA|TRBV27|TRBJ2-5|TRBD2
TGTGCCAGCAGTTTTGACGGGAGGGCCTTTTGGACCCAGTACTTC
CASSFDGRAFWTQYF
>NA|TRBV6-1|TRBJ2-1|TRBD2
TGTGCCAGCAGTGAAGGACCAACTAGCGCTCCCTGGGATGAGCAGTTCTTC
CASSEGPTSAPWDEQFF
>NA|TRBV2|TRBJ1-5|TRBD1
TGTGCCAGCGATAGGGGGCCTGGGCAGCCCCAGCATTTT
CASDRGPGQPQHF
>NA|TRBV6-1|TRBJ2-5|TRBD1
TGTGCCAGCAGTGACAGAAGTCGGACAGGGCAAGAGACCCAGTACTTC
CASSDRSRTGQETQYF
>NA|TRBV6-5|TRBJ2-7|NA
TGTGCCAGCAGCAACTTAGCGGATGCAAACTACGAGCAGTACTTC
CASSNLADANYEQYF
>NA|TRBV5-1|TRBJ1-1|NA
TGCGCCAGCAGCTTGGGGGGCTTTAACACTGAAGCTTTCTTT
CASSLGGFNTEAFF
>NA|TRBV10-3|TRBJ1-1|NA
TGTGCCATCAGTGGAGCGACTGAAGCTTTCTTT
CAISGATEAFF
>NA|TRBV18|TRBJ1-3|TRBD1
TGTGCCAGCTCACTTGGGACAGCCGAAGGAAACACCATATATTTT
CASSLGTAEGNTIYF
>NA|TRBV30|TRBJ1-1|TRBD1
TGTGCCTGGAGTAGGGACAGGGAAAACACTGAAGCTTTCTTT
CAWSRDRENTEAFF
>NA|TRBV6-5|TRBJ2-7|NA
TGTGCCAGCAGTGCGGCAAGCTACGGCGAGCAGTACTTC
CASSAASYGEQYF
>once|TRBV4-2|TRBJ2-7|NA
TGTGCCAGCAGCCAAGATCAAAAGCGTGGCGAGCAGTACTTC
CASSQDQKRGEQYF
>NA|TRBV5-4|TRBJ2-7|NA
TGTGCCAGCAGCTCCGCCGGAGGACGGGCCGACGAGCAGTACTTC
CASSSAGGRADEQYF
>NA|TRBV4-1|TRBJ2-1|NA
TGCGCCAGCAGCCAAGAAGGAGAGTACAATGAGCAGTTCTTC
CASSQEGEYNEQFF